This T cell receptor beta chain was recorded in a study of regulatory T cells in long-lasting Graves disease (dated by TCRdb to 2020 to 2023). About the full investigation: Newly diagnosed Graves' disease patients had taken antithyroid drugs for less than 3 months. This study used TCR sequencing and RNA sequencing of peripheral blood to compare persistent Graves' disease patients against newly diagnosed Graves' disease patients. The study took place in China and was registered as a clinical trial. A total of 33 samples were covered by TCR sequencing, comprising approximately 13 persistent and roughly 20 newly diagnosed Graves' disease patients. General findings and caveats noted by the study authors: Peripheral blood alone was examined, since thyroid tissue, which constituted the primary lesion, could not be accessed. The authors noted that the small sample size was a limitation that may lower accuracy. Sequencing and analysis were limited to the TCR beta chain. Compared with newly diagnosed patients, persistent Graves' disease patients had lower TCR Shannon entropy and fewer highly expanded clones, which suggests clonal expansion. Persistent disease showed preferential use of TRBV28, TRBJ1-2 and TRBJ2-5, whereas newly diagnosed disease favored TRBV20-1 and TRBJ2-1. Patients with persistent disease shared more public clonotypes (around 2,500) than newly diagnosed patients did (nearly 1,000).

This clonotype was observed many times. Its specific antigen is unknown. Nothing much larger sits one base from this clone, and base qualities are not available. In light of the paper, this sample's time point label describes: newly diagnosed GD, antithyroid drugs for less than 3 months. For both TCR sequencing and RNA sequencing, RNA was extracted from PBMCs in TRIzol. The diagnosis of Graves' disease was made according to American Thyroid Association guidelines. The patients came from an endocrinology department in Xi'an, China. Each patient gave around 9.2 milliliters of peripheral blood, collected in an EDTA anticoagulant tube. PBMCs were isolated by Ficoll Paque Plus density gradient separation without further T cell sorting. RNA quality was checked with an Agilent 2100 Bioanalyzer and agarose gel, and concentration with a NanoDrop 2000. Taken from the germline V gene (reference sequence), the CDR1 and CDR2 loops are GTSNPN and SVGIG. After removal of 4 bases from V and 2 bases from J, the junction retains 13 bases not matched to a gene. The CDR3 covers 17 residues, taking in both the cysteine and the phenylalanine. Only CDR3 DNA is held: 51 bases, read in frame from base 1.

Libraries were built with multiplex PCR. Sequencing instrument: Illumina HiSeq 4000. iRepertoire HTBI primers and Arm-PCR amplification of CDR3 regions were used to construct TCR beta libraries. PCR products were gel purified before sequencing. The published analysis was carried out like this. Gene usage analysis of CDR3 amino acid clonotypes relied on the roughly 60 TRBV and 14 TRBJ segments identified across samples. COPE and FqMerger were used to merge the filtered high-quality paired reads into contigs. BLAST was used to align contigs to IMGT TRBV, TRBD and TRBJ reference genes, and CDR3 was defined according to IMGT. Clonotypes above 0.1% frequency were classified as highly expanded clones. Shannon entropy was used to measure repertoire diversity, and the Gini coefficient was used to measure V-J evenness. Clonotypes shared by more than one individual were considered public. TCRdb reworked the public reads: Q25 trimming with fastp, MiXCR clone assembly, productive beta chains retained. CDR3 protein duplicates are merged, each entry listing the most common genes and DNA. The V and J calls were not made by the authors but by TCRdb's processing. For this sample the table gives some 320,000 distinct CDR3 sequences, of which roughly 18% were detected only once. The ten most abundant clones make up 38% of the sample.

The sequence links TRBV30 to TRBJ2-3; TRBD2 aligns with 9 central bases. The sequencing used peripheral blood mononuclear cells (PBMCs), collected at new diagnosis, from a patient treated with antithyroid drugs. The receptor was isolated from a female donor with Graves disease. The CDR3 region has the sequence CAWTTSVLAGHTDTQYF. DNA sequence: TGTGCCTGGACCACTTCCGTCCTAGCGGGGCACACAGATACGCAGTATTTT.